Listed below are T cell receptor beta chains from one sample, sequenced in a study of blood T cells in healthy people across ages. Each CDR3 protein is one row after TCRdb ran MiXCR on the 5' RACE reads. Here the sample spans some 1.8 million distinct CDR3 sequences, 30% to 40% being singletons. The sample taken for sequencing was blood. Receptors were obtained from a human donor in good health. CDR3s include the opening cysteine and the closing phenylalanine or tryptophan. The D gene is left open where the match is weak. The listing skips clone size in some rows; elsewhere it reads once, few, many or a size class.

j_call clone_size v_call d_call cdr3_aa cdr3_nt
TRBJ2-1 - TRBV7-9 TRBD1 CASSLMSGTGDYNEQFF TGTGCCAGCAGCTTAATGTCCGGGACAGGGGATTACAATGAGCAGTTCTTC
TRBJ2-1 few TRBV2 - CASSEPPTSSYNEQFF TGTGCCAGCAGCGAGCCTCCAACGAGCTCCTACAATGAGCAGTTCTTC
TRBJ2-7 - TRBV20-1 - CSARDEGSGSRSYEQYF TGCAGTGCTAGAGATGAGGGTAGCGGCTCCCGGTCCTACGAGCAGTACTTC
TRBJ2-7 - TRBV6-2/TRBV6-3 - CASSYSGQLNHCYEQYF TGTGCCAGCAGTTACTCTGGGCAATTGAACCACTGCTACGAGCAGTACTTC
TRBJ2-7 many TRBV28 - CASSLTSPLVSEQYF TGTGCCAGCAGCTTAACAAGTCCGCTGGTATCCGAGCAGTACTTC
TRBJ2-1 - TRBV20-1 - CSALGQGGGEQFF TGCAGTGCTCTAGGCCAGGGTGGTGGTGAGCAGTTCTTC
TRBJ2-1 few TRBV5-1 TRBD2 CASSLESSGGGYNEQFF TGCGCCAGCAGCTTGGAGTCTAGCGGGGGAGGTTACAATGAGCAGTTCTTC
TRBJ2-1 - TRBV5-6 TRBD2 CASSSTSGEDEQFF TGTGCCAGCAGCTCGACTAGCGGGGAAGATGAGCAGTTCTTC
TRBJ1-2 - TRBV5-6 - CASRHRDGYTF TGTGCCAGCAGGCACAGGGATGGCTACACCTTC
TRBJ2-1 few TRBV12-3/TRBV12-4 - CASSFGGSNNEQFF TGTGCCAGCAGTTTTGGGGGATCGAACAATGAGCAGTTCTTC
TRBJ2-5 few TRBV20-1 - CSARVSWEGETQYF TGCAGTGCTAGAGTGAGCTGGGAAGGTGAGACCCAGTACTTC
TRBJ2-1 - TRBV24-1 TRBD2 CATSDLGAGGWGEQFF TGTGCCACCAGTGATTTGGGAGCGGGGGGCTGGGGTGAGCAGTTCTTC
TRBJ1-2 - TRBV7-9 TRBD1 CASSRQGTADGYTF TGTGCCAGCAGCCGACAGGGAACCGCCGATGGCTACACCTTC
TRBJ1-6 few TRBV7-9 - CASSAWGAGDNSPLHF TGTGCCAGCAGCGCGTGGGGGGCAGGGGATAATTCACCCCTCCACTTT
TRBJ1-1 - TRBV7-6 - CASSLGAGQQAAFF TGTGCCAGCAGCTTAGGGGCCGGACAGCAAGCAGCTTTCTTT
TRBJ2-1 - TRBV20-1 - CSARARLPNEQFF TGCAGTGCTAGAGCGAGACTCCCGAATGAGCAGTTCTTC
TRBJ2-3 few TRBV6-2/TRBV6-3 TRBD1 CASITPGQSQYF TGTGCCAGCATTACCCCGGGACAGAGCCAGTATTTT
TRBJ2-5 few TRBV7-9 - CASSPVGGTQETQYF TGTGCCAGCAGCCCAGTGGGGGGTACTCAAGAGACCCAGTACTTC
TRBJ2-4 few TRBV12-3/TRBV12-4 TRBD1 CAGSLGTALAKNIQYF TGTGCCGGCAGCCTCGGGACAGCCCTAGCCAAAAACATTCAGTACTTC
TRBJ1-2 - TRBV4-3 TRBD1 CASSQSSGTANYGCTF TGCGCCAGCAGCCAAAGCTCCGGGACAGCTAACTATGGCTGCACCTTC
TRBJ1-2 few TRBV7-9 TRBD1 CASSLVGGDDYTF TGTGCCAGCAGCTTAGTAGGGGGCGATGACTACACCTTC
TRBJ2-7 many TRBV29-1 - CSVEDPNYEQYF TGCAGCGTTGAAGACCCTAACTACGAGCAGTACTTC
TRBJ1-4 - TRBV29-1 - CSVDRGTNEKLFF TGCAGCGTTGATAGGGGGACGAATGAAAAACTGTTTTTT
TRBJ2-5 few TRBV29-1 TRBD2 CSVEDRGLPKETQYF TGCAGCGTTGAAGATCGGGGACTACCCAAAGAGACCCAGTACTTC
TRBJ2-7 - TRBV15 - CATSIGQSYEQYF TGTGCCACCAGCATAGGGCAGAGCTACGAGCAGTACTTC
TRBJ2-5 few TRBV18 TRBD2 CASSPPNSGGKETQYF TGTGCCAGCTCACCACCGAATAGCGGGGGAAAAGAGACCCAGTACTTC
TRBJ2-1 - TRBV4-1 TRBD1 CAGSHPRTGPVDEQFF TGCGCCGGCAGCCATCCTAGGACAGGACCGGTGGATGAGCAGTTCTTC
TRBJ1-2 few TRBV5-5 - CAGSTETGLSGYGYTF TGTGCCGGCAGCACTGAAACAGGGTTGTCGGGGTATGGCTACACCTTC
TRBJ1-1 few TRBV11-2 - CASSLVTSEAFF TGTGCCAGCAGCTTAGTAACATCCGAAGCTTTCTTT
TRBJ2-1 once TRBV15 TRBD1 CATTSILRTGGKNEQFF TGTGCCACCACTAGCATTTTGCGGACAGGGGGTAAGAATGAGCAGTTCTTC
TRBJ2-1 - TRBV20-1 - CSASPPRGPPYNEQFF TGCAGTGCTAGTCCACCCCGGGGGCCACCCTACAATGAGCAGTTCTTC
TRBJ2-6 - TRBV12-3/TRBV12-4 - CASSLAPLEVLLSGANVLTF TGTGCCAGCAGTTTAGCCCCCTTGGAGGTACTCCTCTCTGGGGCCAACGTCCTGACTTTC
TRBJ2-7 - TRBV7-9 - CASSYRNSPYEQYF TGTGCCAGCAGCTACCGGAACAGCCCCTACGAGCAGTACTTC
TRBJ2-7 few TRBV30 TRBD1 CASRDRGVYEQYF TGTGCCTCCCGTGACAGGGGAGTCTACGAGCAGTACTTC
TRBJ2-1 - TRBV7-2 - CASSREQGYNEQFF TGTGCCAGCAGCCGGGAACAGGGCTACAATGAGCAGTTCTTC
TRBJ2-7 - TRBV7-2 - CASGPRDSIYEQYF TGTGCCAGCGGCCCCCGGGACTCCATTTACGAGCAGTACTTC
TRBJ2-2 - TRBV2 - CASSPLGRSTGELFF TGTGCCAGCTCACCATTGGGCAGGAGCACCGGGGAGCTGTTTTTT
TRBJ2-7 few TRBV15 - CATSSQRGGYEQYF TGTGCCACCAGCAGCCAGAGGGGGGGCTACGAGCAGTACTTC
TRBJ2-3 - TRBV7-2 - CASSSSLHGFTDTQYF TGTGCCAGCAGCTCTTCCCTACACGGTTTCACAGATACGCAGTATTTT
TRBJ2-7 few TRBV29-1 - CSVSPPSSYEQYF TGCAGCGTTAGCCCCCCAAGCTCCTACGAGCAGTACTTC
TRBJ2-1 few TRBV10-3 - CAISEDHQNPFYNEQFF TGTGCCATCAGTGAGGATCACCAAAACCCCTTCTACAATGAGCAGTTCTTC
TRBJ1-5 few TRBV10-3 - CAISDSTDYSNQPQHF TGTGCCATCAGTGATAGCACGGACTATAGCAATCAGCCCCAGCATTTT
TRBJ1-2 - TRBV7-2 TRBD1 CASSLVRTGATYGYTF TGTGCCAGCAGCTTAGTTAGGACAGGGGCCACCTATGGCTACACCTTC
TRBJ2-7 - TRBV4-2 TRBD1 CASSQVWWTGETYEQYF TGTGCCAGCAGCCAAGTCTGGTGGACAGGGGAGACTTACGAGCAGTACTTC
TRBJ2-7 few TRBV5-1 - CASSVQGSYEQYF TGCGCCAGCAGTGTCCAGGGTTCCTACGAGCAGTACTTC
TRBJ1-4 - TRBV4-3 - CASSRRRFVANEKLFF TGCGCCAGCAGCCGCAGGAGGTTTGTCGCTAATGAAAAACTGTTTTTT
TRBJ1-2 few TRBV7-2 TRBD1 CASSSSNRGGYTF TGTGCCAGCAGCTCAAGTAACAGGGGTGGCTACACCTTC
TRBJ1-1 many TRBV5-1 - CASSLAGVTEAFF TGTGCCAGCAGCTTAGCCGGAGTCACTGAAGCTTTCTTT
TRBJ2-3 few TRBV4-3 - CASSQVSGLTDTQYF TGCGCCAGCAGCCAAGTATCGGGTTTGACAGATACGCAGTATTTT
TRBJ2-5 - TRBV11-2 TRBD1 CASSTGTGSTEETQYF TGTGCCAGCAGCACCGGGACAGGGTCAACCGAAGAGACCCAGTACTTC
TRBJ2-1 - TRBV12-3/TRBV12-4 - CASSPPPGDTYYNEQFF TGTGCCAGCAGCCCCCCCCCCGGGGACACCTACTACAATGAGCAGTTCTTC
TRBJ2-6 - TRBV5-1 TRBD1 CASSSTGDRGSGANVLTF TGCGCCAGCAGCTCGACCGGGGACAGGGGATCTGGGGCCAACGTCCTGACTTTC
TRBJ2-1 few TRBV12-3/TRBV12-4 - CASRFNWVQFF TGTGCCAGCAGGTTTAACTGGGTGCAGTTCTTC
TRBJ2-7 - TRBV27 - CASSIQDTSYEQYF TGTGCCAGCAGTATTCAGGACACCTCCTACGAGCAGTACTTC
TRBJ1-5 few TRBV7-2 - CASSSTGSRNQPQHF TGTGCCAGCAGCTCAACAGGGAGCCGGAATCAGCCCCAGCATTTT
TRBJ2-5 few TRBV9 - CASSVGPSEETQYF TGTGCCAGCAGCGTAGGCCCTAGCGAAGAGACCCAGTACTTC
TRBJ2-3 few TRBV15 TRBD2 CATSSSGGLNTQYF TGTGCCACCAGCAGTAGCGGGGGGCTCAATACGCAGTATTTT
TRBJ2-3 - TRBV2 TRBD2 CASSDFLLAGFTDTQYF TGTGCCAGCAGTGACTTCTTACTAGCGGGGTTCACAGATACGCAGTATTTT
TRBJ2-7 few TRBV7-8 - CASSNRAESSYEQYF TGTGCCAGCAGTAATCGAGCGGAGAGCTCCTACGAGCAGTACTTC